The T cell receptor beta chain under discussion was sequenced for a study of cytomegalovirus exposure and HLA in healthy donors. Study context: Among roughly 190 million T cells, an earlier analysis found 117 million unique TCR beta sequences. Findings and limits, study-wide: Associated with cytomegalovirus, according to the listing, were some 180 TCR beta chains. When the data were analyzed later, several of the most significant clusters appeared to be linked to common viral pathogens.

The PCR was carried out with 60 Vbeta primers and 13 Jbeta primers. Data came from immunoSEQ multiplex PCR; TCRdb stores just in-frame clones and leaves some out. The data contain around 180,000 clones, about 73% of them singletons. With 4 bases removed from V and 0 bases from J, the gap between germline ends came to 13 bases. Germline CDR1 SGHDN, CDR2 FVKESK. This CDR3 has 16 amino acids. A note on this clone: The antigen is not known.

The rearrangement links TRBV14 to TRBJ2-1, with a weak D call TRBD1 (6 bases). This TCR was recovered from a woman aged 50 to 60 in good health and CMV-seropositive. Sequenced input: PBMCs. In DNA form, the CDR3 reads TGTGCCAGCAGCCGTCGACAGGCGGGCTCCTACAATGAGCAGTTCTTC. Translation gives CASSRRQAGSYNEQFF.